A single sample is the source of the 27 T cell receptor beta chains below, sequenced in a study of T-cell reconstitution after alpha-beta-depleted transplantation in children. Unique molecular identifiers tagged the TCRbeta library. TCRdb called the PCR reads again in MiXCR, with one record for every CDR3 protein. The sample includes hundreds of thousands of distinct CDR3 sequences, 7.5% to 9.5% seen only once; the top ten take less than 8%. The starting material was PBMCs, mostly from graft donor cells, obtained 180 days after TCRalphabeta/CD19-depleted stem cell transplant. The receptors were sampled from a male patient under 18 who had a stem cell transplant for acute lymphoblastic leukemia, so the T cells may come from the graft donor.

At least ten counts were recorded for this clonotype. The rearrangement links TRBV7-9 to TRBJ2-7; TRBD1 agrees at 8 bases. J lost 9 bases, V lost 1 base, and 14 bases had no gene match. Germline CDR1 reads SEHNR; CDR2 reads FQNEAQ (reference sequence). CDR3 size: 16 residues. CDR3: CASSLVAGGGYWVQYF. In DNA form, the CDR3 reads TGTGCCAGCAGCTTAGTGGCAGGGGGCGGCTACTGGGTGCAGTACTTC.

This clonotype was seen many times. This chain uses TRBV6-1 with TRBJ2-3, with TRBD2 matching 15 bases. The length of the CDR3 is 16 residues. Trimming took 7 bases from V and 6 from J; bases not matched to a gene: 8. Per the germline V gene, CDR1 is MNHNS and CDR2 is SASEGT. The CDR3 loop is CASTRGTSGGMDTQYF. As DNA, the CDR3 is TGTGCCAGCACCCGGGGGACTAGCGGGGGGATGGATACGCAGTATTTT.

This clonotype was counted a single time. A much larger clone differs from this one at a single base, so this may be a read error. Here the CDR3 omits its conserved ending phenylalanine or tryptophan, so a read error is the likely source. J is TRBJ2-1 and V is TRBV29-1; D may be TRBD1 or TRBD2 (7 bases each). CDR3 size: 15 residues. Germline V gene data show CDR1 as SQVTM and CDR2 as ANQGSEA. V shed 7 bases and J shed 3 bases, with 19 bases lying between them. CDR3 DNA sequence: TGCAGCGGCACAGGGAGGGGGCCCTACTACAATGAGCAGTTCTCC. Translating it yields CSGTGRGPYYNEQFS.

In this sample, this clonotype turned up many times. This chain connects TRBV6-2 or TRBV6-3 to TRBJ2-5; D ambiguous. CDR3 length: 15 amino acids. The ends were cut back, 2 bases at V and 5 bases at J, with 15 bases in the middle. CDR1 MNHEY and CDR2 SVGEGT come from the germline V gene. The chain's CDR3 is CASSYTSQRQETQYF. The CDR3 nucleotides are TGTGCCAGCAGTTACACAAGCCAACGGCAGGAGACCCAGTACTTC.

This clonotype was seen at least ten times. The genes are TRBV29-1 and TRBJ1-1, with TRBD1 matching 7 bases. The germline V gene encodes CDR1 SQVTM and CDR2 ANQGSEA. V trimming: 2 bases; J trimming: 5 bases; junction bases outside the gene matches: 5. This CDR3 comprises 13 residues. The CDR3 DNA reads as TGCAGCGTTGAACAGGGGGGGTGGACTGAAGCTTTCTTT. As protein: CSVEQGGWTEAFF.

This clonotype was detected many times. The chain links TRBV20-1 to TRBJ2-2, with D maybe TRBD2 (6 bases). V gave up 2 bases and J gave up 2 bases, with 9 bases separating them. The CDR3 sequence is 14 residues long. Germline CDR1 and CDR2: DFQATT and SNEGSKA (reference sequence). CDR3 coding DNA: TGCAGTGCTAGACTCGGGGGAAACACCGGGGAGCTGTTTTTT. Translated: CSARLGGNTGELFF.

This clonotype has a count of ten or more. The V gene is TRBV3-1, the J gene TRBJ1-1, with D hard to call. Trimming took 3 bases from V and 2 from J, leaving 16 bases between them. Germline-derived CDR1 and CDR2 are LGHDT and YNNKEL (reference sequence). CDR3 length: 16 residues. Written as DNA, the CDR3 is TGTGCCAGCAGCCACAAAACCGGGATTGGAAACACTGAAGCTTTCTTT. It specifies CASSHKTGIGNTEAFF.

There are many counts of this clonotype. J is TRBJ2-2 and V is TRBV7-2, with D possibly being TRBD2 (5 bases). CDR3 size: 17 residues. Deletions cut 5 bases from V and 4 bases from J, with 20 bases between. Germline V gene lookup returns CDR1 SGHTA and CDR2 FQGNSA. The CDR3 region has the DNA TGTGCCAGCAGCGAGGGAGTTCGGGGATGGGGCACCGGGGAGCTGTTTTTT. It translates to CASSEGVRGWGTGELFF. Variable domain in full (rest from reference TRBV7-2 and TRBJ2-2): GAGVSQSPSNKVTEKGKDVELRCDPISGHTALYWYRQSLGQGLEFLIYFQGNSAPDKSGLPSDRFSAERTGGSVSTLTIQRTQQEDSAVYLCASSEGVRGWGTGELFFGEGSRLTVL.

This clonotype showed up many times. The V call is TRBV5-1, the J call TRBJ1-1; no firm D call. Germline assignment: CDR1 SGHRS and CDR2 YFSETQ. The CDR3 is 16 residues long. V dropped 4 bases and J dropped 0 bases, with 16 bases sitting between them. The CDR3 sequence is CASSAGLRPMNTEAFF. In DNA, the CDR3 is TGCGCCAGCAGCGCTGGACTGAGGCCTATGAACACTGAAGCTTTCTTT. Full variable domain (rest looked up from reference TRBV5-1 and TRBJ1-1): KAGVTQTPRYLIKTRGQQVTLSCSPISGHRSVSWYQQTPGQGLQFLFEYFSETQRNKGNFPGRFSGRQFSNSRSEMNVSTLELGDSALYLCASSAGLRPMNTEAFFGQGTRLTVV.

About this clonotype itself: With a much larger clone just one base away, this may be a read error. V and J are TRBV20-1 and TRBJ2-7; perhaps TRBD2 as D (6 bases). Germline-derived CDR1 and CDR2 are DFQATT and SNEGSKA (reference sequence). Trimming pared 6 bases from V and 5 bases from J, leaving 17 bases between. The CDR3 extends over 13 amino acids. The CDR3 sequence: CSALTGRTNEQYF. CDR3 sequence (DNA): TGCAGTGCGTTAACCGGGAGAACCAACGAGCAGTACTTC.

This clonotype has a count of ten or more. CDR3 residues: CASSSPGRDGFYEQYF. The CDR3 nucleotides are TGTGCCAGCAGCTCTCCCGGCCGGGACGGGTTCTACGAGCAGTACTTC. The V gene is TRBV7-6, the J gene TRBJ2-7; D could derive from TRBD1 or TRBD2 (5 bases each). V lost 4 bases, J lost 3 bases, and 19 bases lay in between. Germline loops: CDR1 SGHVS, CDR2 FNYEAQ. The CDR3 totals 16 residues.

This clonotype appeared many times. This sequence joins TRBV6-5 and TRBJ1-2, with 7 bases fitting TRBD1. Germline assignment: CDR1 MNHEY and CDR2 SVGAGI. The CDR3 runs to 15 residues. Trimming at V came to 6 bases and at J to 2 bases, leaving 9 bases not matched to a gene. In DNA, the CDR3 is TGTGCCAGCAGGACCCCGACAGGGCGAAACTATGGCTACACCTTC. It translates to CASRTPTGRNYGYTF.

Many counts were recorded for this clonotype. The chain combines TRBV4-2 with TRBJ2-2; perhaps D is TRBD1 or TRBD2 (9 bases each). Germline CDR1 is LGHNA and CDR2 is YNFKEQ. This CDR3 has 19 residues. V was shortened by 6 bases and J by 5 bases, with 28 bases between the two germline ends. This chain's CDR3 is CASRPGQGLAKILTGELFF. The CDR3 nucleotides read TGTGCCAGCAGGCCGGGACAGGGACTAGCCAAGATCCTGACCGGGGAGCTGTTTTTT.

The chain employs TRBV29-1 and TRBJ1-1; 9 nucleotides match TRBD1. In germline, CDR1 is SQVTM, CDR2 ANQGSEA. The V segment lost 4 bases and the J segment 8 bases; nucleotides outside the gene matches: 2. This CDR3 spans 11 amino acids. CDR3: CSVVGQGEAFF. The CDR3 coding sequence is TGCAGCGTTGTGGGACAGGGAGAAGCTTTCTTT.

This clonotype was observed at least ten times. The chain employs TRBV19 and TRBJ2-1; 7 bases agree with TRBD2. Germline-derived CDR1 and CDR2 are LNHDA and SQIVND (reference sequence). V trimming: 4 bases; J trimming: 4 bases; junction bases outside the gene matches: 7. The CDR3 is made up of 15 amino acids. CDR3 sequence (DNA): TGTGCCAGTAGTAGAAAAGGCGGGAGATACAATGAGCAGTTCTTC. This sequence encodes CASSRKGGRYNEQFF.

This clonotype was seen at least ten times. The genes are TRBV12-3 or TRBV12-4 and TRBJ2-1, with D tentatively TRBD1 (6 bases). This CDR3 spans 15 amino acids. Trimming shortened V by 5 bases and J by 5 bases, and 16 bases separated the two germline ends. In DNA form, the CDR3 reads TGTGCCAGCAGTCCCCTCGGACAGACCCACAATGAGCAGTTCTTC. Protein sequence: CASSPLGQTHNEQFF.

This clonotype was detected ten times or more. V and J are TRBV12-3 or TRBV12-4 and TRBJ2-1, with 8 positions matching TRBD2. The CDR3 runs to 15 residues. Trimming cost V 5 bases and J 0 bases; bases outside gene matches: 3. CDR3 sequence reads: CASSTSGSSYNEQFF. For the CDR3, the DNA is TGTGCCAGCAGTACTAGCGGTAGCTCCTACAATGAGCAGTTCTTC.

This clonotype was counted at least ten times. The rearrangement joins TRBV7-2 to TRBJ2-3; D is uncertain. Trimming left V 3 bases short and J 2 bases short, with 3 bases between. This CDR3 comprises 12 residues. Germline loops: CDR1 SGHTA, CDR2 FQGNSA. CDR3 nucleotide sequence: TGTGCCAGCAGCTTCTACACAGATACGCAGTATTTT. This sequence encodes CASSFYTDTQYF.

This clonotype was seen ten or more times. The rearrangement joins TRBV20-1 to TRBJ2-1, with TRBD2 matching 12 bases. The length of the CDR3 is 15 residues. V trimming: 0 bases; J trimming: 16 bases; junction bases outside the gene matches: 13. CDR1 and CDR2 (germline): DFQATT, SNEGSKA (reference sequence). In nucleotides, the CDR3 is TGCAGTGCTAGAGATCCAGCTAGCGGGGGGGCAGTACTATTCTTC. This encodes CSARDPASGGAVLFF.

This clonotype was seen at least ten times. The rearrangement uses TRBV6-5 and TRBJ1-1; 7 bases match TRBD1. The V gene's germline CDR1 is MNHEY and CDR2 SVGAGI. The CDR3 spans 11 residues. The junction had 3 bases not matched to a gene; V was cut back by 6 bases and J by 8 bases. The CDR3 loop is CASRRGQEAFF. The DNA of the CDR3 is TGTGCCAGCAGGCGGGGACAGGAAGCTTTCTTT.

This clonotype appeared many times. The V and J genes are TRBV7-9 and TRBJ2-7; D is perhaps TRBD1 or TRBD2 (6 bases each). In germline, CDR1 is SEHNR, CDR2 FQNEAQ (reference sequence). V lost 4 bases to trimming and J lost 2 bases, with 12 bases between them. The CDR3 sequence is 14 residues long. CDR3 DNA: TGTGCCAGCAGCTCCTTGGGGGGCCCCTACGAGCAGTACTTC. As protein: CASSSLGGPYEQYF.

The table lists this clonotype with many counts. The rearrangement uses TRBV4-3 and TRBJ2-1; maybe TRBD2 (5 bases). From germline, CDR1 is LGHNA and CDR2 YSLEER. The CDR3 totals 13 residues. The V end lost 3 bases, the J end lost 4 bases, and 7 bases lay between the germline ends. The CDR3 is CASSQEAYNEQFF. The CDR3 region has the DNA TGCGCCAGCAGCCAGGAGGCATACAATGAGCAGTTCTTC.

A note on this clonotype: This may arise from a read error, as a much more abundant clone is one base away. The V call is TRBV7-9, the J call TRBJ1-1, with 7 bases identical to TRBD1. This CDR3 comprises 15 residues. The germline V gene encodes CDR1 SEHNR and CDR2 FQNEAQ (reference sequence). Here the CDR3 reads CASSLGRVQGTDAFF. As DNA, the CDR3 is TGTGCCAGCAGCTTAGGTCGAGTACAGGGGACTGACGCTTTCTTT.

This clonotype was seen many times. The chain carries TRBV14 and TRBJ2-2, with D unresolved. The CDR3 consists of 15 residues. Germline values: CDR1 SGHDN, CDR2 FVKESK. V was pared by 3 bases and J by 1 base, with 9 bases between. DNA of the CDR3: TGTGCCAGCAGCCATATAGGGCTGAACACCGGGGAGCTGTTTTTT. Translation: CASSHIGLNTGELFF.

This clonotype was seen repeatedly, ten times or more. The chain joins TRBV29-1 to TRBJ1-2, with D possibly TRBD1 on 6 matching bases. The CDR3 spans 11 residues. Germline loops: CDR1 SQVTM, CDR2 ANQGSEA. V was clipped by 5 bases and J by 8 bases, with 12 bases between them. The CDR3 region is CSVLGGRGYTF. CDR3 in DNA: TGCAGCGTTTTGGGGGGCAGGGGCTACACCTTC.

There are many counts of this clonotype. The chain joins TRBV28 to TRBJ1-2; D not resolved. The CDR3 runs 18 residues. The V and J ends lost 1 base and 0 bases respectively, with 18 bases between them. Germline lookup yields CDR1 MDHEN and CDR2 SYDVKM. The CDR3 loop reads CASSLFPPAGSANYGYTF. The DNA for the CDR3 is TGTGCCAGCAGTTTATTCCCGCCGGCGGGCTCAGCTAACTATGGCTACACCTTC.

This clonotype was seen many times. The rearrangement uses TRBV11-3 and TRBJ2-7, with D possibly matching TRBD2 (5 bases). CDR1 and CDR2 from the germline V gene are SGHNT and YENEEA. V lost 5 bases and J lost 6, with 17 bases in between. This CDR3 has 14 residues. The CDR3 DNA is TGTGCCAGCAGCGTTACTAGTAGTTTTGGCGAGCAGTACTTC. Protein: CASSVTSSFGEQYF.